A single sample is the source of the 24 T cell receptor beta chains below, sequenced in a study of blood T cell repertoires in COVID-19. Some clones are missing from TCRdb's copy, which holds only in-frame ones; the method was immunoSEQ multiplex PCR. The sample carries around 140,000 clones, about 75% recorded once. Sequenced sample: PBMCs or T cells enriched from blood (not recorded which). The receptors originated from a woman aged 45-60 years who had recovered from COVID-19.

V usage is TRBV6-5 and J usage is TRBJ1-1; D is unclear. The CDR3 covers 15 residues. CDR1 MNHEY and CDR2 SVGAGI come from the germline V gene. The V end lost 0 bases, the J end lost 0 bases, and 8 bases lay between the germline ends. This CDR3 reads CASSYSSPVNTEAFF. CDR3 nucleotides: TGTGCCAGCAGTTACTCGTCCCCGGTGAACACTGAAGCTTTCTTT.

The chain is built from TRBV5-1 and TRBJ1-6; D call uncertain. The CDR3 covers 14 residues. V lost 0 bases and J 8 bases, leaving 9 bases between the germline ends. CDR1 is SGHRS and CDR2 is YFSETQ in the germline V gene. CDR3 in DNA: TGCGCCAGCAGCTTGGGCCTAAGAGATTCACCCCTCCACTTT. Protein sequence: CASSLGLRDSPLHF.

V usage is TRBV27 and J usage is TRBJ1-1, with 7 bases aligning to TRBD1. From germline, CDR1 is MNHEY and CDR2 SMNVEV (reference sequence). The CDR3 spans 15 residues. Trimming at V came to 5 bases and at J to 0 bases, leaving 6 bases not matched to a gene. For the CDR3, the DNA is TGTGCCAGCAGTGGCCGGGACAGCATGAACACTGAAGCTTTCTTT. Its protein product is CASSGRDSMNTEAFF.

In this sample, this clone turned up once. The V call is TRBV7-8, the J call TRBJ1-4; possible D gene TRBD1, 5 bases. The CDR3 is made up of 15 amino acids. V lost 4 bases, J lost 4 bases, and 13 bases lay in between. Germline lookup yields CDR1 SGHVS and CDR2 FQNEAQ. CDR3 residues: CASSSPGLINEKLFF. The CDR3 coding sequence is TGTGCCAGCAGCTCGCCGGGACTCATTAATGAAAAACTGTTTTTT.

The chain carries TRBV5-1 and TRBJ2-6, with 9 bases aligning to TRBD1. The CDR3 loop spans 20 amino acids. Germline CDR1 is SGHRS and CDR2 is YFSETQ. The V and J ends lost 3 bases and 0 bases, in that order; junction bases with no gene match: 13. The CDR3 DNA sequence: TGCGCCAGCAGCTCCGGGACAGGGACGATGGTAGGCTCTGGGGCCAACGTCCTGACTTTC. Residues: CASSSGTGTMVGSGANVLTF.

The chain combines TRBV18 with TRBJ2-7; 11 bases are shared with TRBD2. Germline V gene lookup returns CDR1 KGHSH and CDR2 LQKENI. After removal of 3 bases from V and 2 bases from J, the junction contained 3 bases not matched to a gene. The CDR3 extends over 15 amino acids. The CDR3 sequence: CASSPGLAGPYEQYF. The CDR3 DNA sequence: TGTGCCAGCTCACCCGGACTAGCGGGCCCCTACGAGCAGTACTTC. The full variable domain, rest sourced from reference TRBV18 and TRBJ2-7, is NAGVMQNPRHLVRRRGQEARLRCSPMKGHSHVYWYRQLPEEGLKFMVYLQKENIIDESGMPKERFSAEFPKEGPSILRIQQVVRGDSAAYFCASSPGLAGPYEQYFGPGTRLTVT.

The V and J genes are TRBV2 and TRBJ1-4; D unclear. Germline V gene sequence: CDR1 SNHLY, CDR2 FYNNEI. This CDR3 has 13 amino acids. V lost 4 bases, J lost 3 bases, and 6 bases lay in between. The CDR3 is CASSALANEKLFF. The CDR3 DNA reads TGTGCCAGCAGTGCTTTAGCTAATGAAAAACTGTTTTTT.

The rearrangement uses TRBV10-3 and TRBJ2-3; D may be TRBD2 (6 bases). V shed 3 bases and J shed 1 base, with 17 bases lying between them. Germline V gene data show CDR1 as ENHRY and CDR2 as SYGVKD. The CDR3 runs 17 residues. Written as DNA, the CDR3 is TGTGCCATCAGTGATAATGAGCGGGTATTCGGCACAGATACGCAGTATTTT. Translating it yields CAISDNERVFGTDTQYF.

This chain links TRBV10-3 with TRBJ1-2; no definite D call. Trimming left V 2 bases short and J 0 bases short, with 7 bases between. The CDR3 length is 14 residues. Germline V lookup: CDR1 ENHRY, CDR2 SYGVKD. The CDR3, as DNA: TGTGCCATCAGTGAGACTATAGCTAACTATGGCTACACCTTC. Translating gives CAISETIANYGYTF.

The chain combines TRBV28 with TRBJ1-1; maybe TRBD1 (5 bases). This CDR3 is 13 amino acids long. Germline V gene sequence: CDR1 MDHEN, CDR2 SYDVKM. V was cut by 5 bases and J by 1 base, with 8 bases left in between. In nucleotides, the CDR3 is TGTGCCAGCAGTACCGGACAGAACACTGAAGCTTTCTTT. It specifies CASSTGQNTEAFF.

The chain couples TRBV6-5 to TRBJ2-7; D is possibly TRBD2 (6 bases). Trimming pared 7 bases from V and 3 bases from J, leaving 13 bases between. Germline values: CDR1 MNHEY, CDR2 SVGAGI. CDR3 length equals 13 residues. The CDR3 DNA follows: TGTGCCAGCATGGAGGGGATTTTCTACGAGCAGTACTTC. Amino acid sequence: CASMEGIFYEQYF.

The chain uses TRBV11-2 and TRBJ2-2, with D possibly matching TRBD2 (5 bases). CDR3 size: 15 residues. Germline V gene lookup returns CDR1 SGHAT and CDR2 FQNNGV. V was trimmed by 1 base and J by 8 bases, leaving 14 bases between them. The CDR3 nucleotides read TGTGCCAGCAGCTTAGTCGGGCTAGCTGCTGGGGAGCTGTTTTTT. It encodes CASSLVGLAAGELFF. The full variable domain, completed using reference TRBV11-2 and TRBJ2-2, is EAGVAQSPRYKIIEKRQSVAFWCNPISGHATLYWYQQILGQGPKLLIQFQNNGVVDDSQLPKDRFSAERLKGVDSTLKIQPAKLEDSAVYLCASSLVGLAAGELFFGEGSRLTVL.

This chain uses TRBV6-5 with TRBJ1-2, with 8 bases fitting TRBD1. CDR1 is MNHEY and CDR2 is SVGAGI in the germline V gene. Losses at the gene ends were 0 bases for V and 3 bases for J; bases not matched to a gene: 3. The CDR3 extends over 15 amino acids. CDR3 sequence (DNA): TGTGCCAGCAGTTACTCACGGACAGGGTACTATGGCTACACCTTC. Protein: CASSYSRTGYYGYTF.

The genes are TRBV5-1 and TRBJ1-2, with TRBD1 as a possible D gene (5 bases). The V gene lost 4 bases and the J gene lost 4 bases, with 17 bases spanning the gap. The CDR3 spans 15 residues. Germline CDR1 reads SGHRS; CDR2 reads YFSETQ. The CDR3, as DNA: TGCGCCAGCAGCCTAGGACAAGGACCTTCCTATGGCTACACCTTC. Its protein is CASSLGQGPSYGYTF.

The V gene is TRBV18, the J gene TRBJ1-2; 8 bases line up with TRBD1. The CDR3 is 15 residues long. The germline gives CDR1 KGHSH, CDR2 LQKENI. Trimming at V came to 0 bases and at J to 0 bases, leaving 0 bases not matched to a gene. In DNA, the CDR3 is TGTGCCAGCTCACCACCGACAGGGGCTAACTATGGCTACACCTTC. It is translated as CASSPPTGANYGYTF.

The CDR3 is CASSPTGDPNTEAFF. CDR3 coding DNA: TGTGCCAGCTCGCCAACAGGGGACCCGAACACTGAAGCTTTCTTT. The chain couples TRBV18 to TRBJ1-1, with 7 bases lining up with TRBD1. Germline trimming cut 6 bases from V and 1 base from J; bases unmatched to any gene: 8. The length of the CDR3 is 15 residues. From germline, CDR1 is KGHSH and CDR2 LQKENI.

This rearrangement joins TRBV29-1 to TRBJ2-7; TRBD1 agrees at 7 bases. Germline loops: CDR1 SQVTM, CDR2 ANQGSEA. CDR3 length equals 12 residues. The V and J ends lost 8 bases and 3 bases, in that order; junction bases with no gene match: 7. CDR3 bases: TGCAGCCCTTTTGGGGACAGCTACGAGCAGTACTTC. It encodes CSPFGDSYEQYF.

A single count supports this clone. The chain carries TRBV6-5 and TRBJ2-3; the D is unclear. Deletions cut 8 bases from V and 5 bases from J, with 17 bases between. The CDR3 runs to 14 residues. Germline V gives CDR1 MNHEY, CDR2 SVGAGI. As DNA, the CDR3 is TGTGCCAGCGCTAGGAGCAGAGTAAAAGATACGCAGTATTTT. This translates into CASARSRVKDTQYF.

This clone was found a few times. This chain links TRBV6-6 with TRBJ1-5, with 9 bases that match TRBD1. The length of the CDR3 is 15 residues. Trimming cost V 2 bases and J 6 bases; bases outside gene matches: 5. Germline CDR1 is MNHNY and CDR2 is SVGAGI (reference sequence). The CDR3 sequence is CASSYTQGASQPQHF. The CDR3 DNA is TGTGCCAGCAGTTACACACAGGGGGCGAGTCAGCCCCAGCATTTT.

The rearrangement links TRBV29-1 to TRBJ2-3, with a tentative D call TRBD1 (5 bases). The CDR3 totals 15 residues. The V end lost 0 bases, the J end lost 5 bases, and 15 bases lay between the germline ends. Germline values: CDR1 SQVTM, CDR2 ANQGSEA. Here the CDR3 reads CSVEEGRGIQDTQYF. Here the CDR3 DNA reads TGCAGCGTTGAAGAGGGGCGAGGAATTCAAGATACGCAGTATTTT.

V usage is TRBV11-2 and J usage is TRBJ1-1; TRBD1 matches 9 bases. In germline, CDR1 is SGHAT, CDR2 FQNNGV. V gave up 5 bases and J gave up 1 base; unmatched junction bases: 5. CDR3 length: 15 amino acids. The CDR3, as DNA: TGTGCCAGCAGCCCCGGGACAGGGTGGAACACTGAAGCTTTCTTT. This encodes CASSPGTGWNTEAFF.

This chain links TRBV25-1 with TRBJ1-4; D is perhaps TRBD1 (6 bases). Germline V CDR1 and CDR2: MGHDK, SYGVNS. The V gene lost 3 bases and the J gene lost 8 bases, with 19 bases spanning the gap. The CDR3 has 16 residues. CDR3 residues: CASSDTSGQHPEKLFF. The CDR3 DNA sequence: TGTGCCAGCAGTGATACTTCAGGACAGCATCCCGAAAAACTGTTTTTT. The full variable domain, with the rest looked up from reference TRBV25-1 and TRBJ1-4, is EADIYQTPRYLVIGTGKKITLECSQTMGHDKMYWYQQDPGMELHLIHYSYGVNSTEKGDLSSESTVSRIRTEHFPLTLESARPSHTSQYLCASSDTSGQHPEKLFFGSGTQLSVL.

The chain carries TRBV6-4 and TRBJ2-2, with 7 bases lining up with TRBD2. Germline-derived CDR1 and CDR2 are MRHNA and SNTAGT. The CDR3 totals 14 residues. V shed 5 bases, J shed 5 bases, and the junction held 5 bases outside the gene matches. Here the CDR3 reads CASSTGGETGELFF. The CDR3 DNA reads TGTGCCAGCAGTACGGGGGGAGAGACCGGGGAGCTGTTTTTT.

The gene calls are TRBV7-2 and TRBJ1-5; 8 positions match TRBD1. The CDR3 contains 14 residues. The V gene end was trimmed by 5 bases and the J gene end by 5 bases; junction bases not matched to a gene: 5. Looked up from germline, CDR1 is SGHTA and CDR2 is FQGNSA. As DNA, the CDR3 is TGTGCCAGCAGCACGGACAGGGTCGATCAGCCCCAGCATTTT. Protein sequence: CASSTDRVDQPQHF.